Below are 30 T cell receptor beta chains sequenced from a single sample in a study of T cell repertoires in cytomegalovirus infection. TCRdb called the reads again in MiXCR, with one record for every CDR3 protein. The top ten hold approximately 5% of the sample, which has roughly 76,000 distinct CDR3 sequences, 3.7% seen once. The sequenced sample was PBMCs. All receptors come from a human donor in good health (CMV status not recorded). Some clones in this sample may be carry-over from other donors' samples.

This clonotype was seen repeatedly, ten times or more. The chain recombines TRBV19 with TRBJ1-5, with a possible D match to TRBD1 (5 bases). The CDR3 totals 14 residues. Germline V gene sequence: CDR1 LNHDA, CDR2 SQIVND (reference sequence). V was pared by 4 bases and J by 4 bases, with 11 bases between. The CDR3: CASSKGADNQPQHF. Here the CDR3 DNA reads TGTGCCAGTAGTAAAGGGGCAGATAATCAGCCCCAGCATTTT.

This clonotype was detected many times. The chain combines TRBV4-3 with TRBJ1-3; D is ambiguous. CDR1 LGHNA and CDR2 YSLEER come from the germline V gene. The CDR3 covers 16 residues. V was pared by 1 base and J by 4 bases, with 14 bases between. This CDR3 is CASSQAFVVRGNTIYF. As DNA, the CDR3 is TGCGCCAGCAGCCAAGCGTTCGTGGTGCGGGGAAACACCATATATTTT.

This clonotype was seen many times. The chain is built from TRBV27 and TRBJ2-7; D tentatively fits TRBD1 or TRBD2 (6 bases each). This CDR3 has 17 amino acids. Germline V CDR1 and CDR2: MNHEY, SMNVEV (reference sequence). V was clipped by 8 bases and J by 3 bases, with 26 bases between them. Here the CDR3 reads CASAGGGPDLKGYEQYF. CDR3 DNA: TGTGCCAGCGCCGGAGGGGGACCCGACCTCAAGGGCTACGAGCAGTACTTC.

Many counts were recorded for this clonotype. V and J are TRBV10-2 and TRBJ2-5; 9 positions agree with TRBD2. The CDR3 consists of 17 residues. Looked up from germline, CDR1 is WSHSY and CDR2 is SAAADI. Trimming at V came to 3 bases and at J to 2 bases, leaving 10 bases not matched to a gene. CDR3 region: CASSDGSGGLTQETQYF. DNA for the CDR3: TGCGCCAGCAGTGATGGTAGCGGGGGACTGACTCAAGAGACCCAGTACTTC.

This clonotype was seen ten or more times. The chain uses TRBV19 and TRBJ1-2; D is perhaps TRBD1 (6 bases). Trimming stripped 3 bases from V and 0 bases from J, with 14 bases between. The CDR3 contains 16 residues. Germline assignment: CDR1 LNHDA and CDR2 SQIVND (reference sequence). The CDR3 nucleotides are TGTGCCAGTAGTATCGGGCGGGGGCATTCTAACTATGGCTACACCTTC. This encodes CASSIGRGHSNYGYTF.

This clonotype occurred many times. The rearrangement uses TRBV9 and TRBJ2-1; 8 positions agree with TRBD1. V lost 4 bases and J lost 2; bases outside the gene matches: 5. This CDR3 region has 15 residues. Per germline, CDR1 SGDLS and CDR2 YYNGEE. The CDR3 region has the DNA TGTGCCAGCAGCAGAACAGGGGGGACCTACAATGAGCAGTTCTTC. This codes for CASSRTGGTYNEQFF.

In this sample, this clonotype turned up many times. As DNA, the CDR3 is TGTGCCAGCAGTCCCTCAGGGACAGGGTATGGCGAGCAGTACTTC. Its translation is CASSPSGTGYGEQYF. This chain connects TRBV27 to TRBJ2-7; 9 bases are shared with TRBD1. CDR1 and CDR2 from the germline V gene are MNHEY and SMNVEV (reference sequence). The ends lost 5 bases at V and 6 bases at J; junction bases unmatched: 11. This CDR3 is built from 15 residues.

This clonotype was seen ten or more times. The chain links TRBV3-1 to TRBJ2-7; weak D call: TRBD2 (6 bases). V was trimmed by 4 bases and J by 7 bases, leaving 14 bases between them. Germline lookup yields CDR1 LGHDT and CDR2 YNNKEL (reference sequence). The CDR3 spans 13 residues. Written as DNA, the CDR3 is TGTGCCAGCAGCCCCCGATGGGGGGTGGAGCAGTACTTC. Protein: CASSPRWGVEQYF.

This clonotype occurred many times. J is TRBJ1-5 and V is TRBV28; 8 bases are a match to TRBD1. V shed 4 bases and J 5 bases; nucleotides not matched to a gene: 7. The CDR3 consists of 15 residues. Germline V gene lookup returns CDR1 MDHEN and CDR2 SYDVKM. DNA of the CDR3: TGTGCCAGCAGTTCGGGACAGGTGGACCATCAGCCCCAGCATTTT. Its protein is CASSSGQVDHQPQHF.

This clonotype showed up many times. This chain links TRBV19 with TRBJ1-2, with D perhaps TRBD1 (6 bases). Trimming shortened V by 3 bases and J by 4 bases, and 12 bases separated the two germline ends. Germline V gives CDR1 LNHDA, CDR2 SQIVND (reference sequence). CDR3 length: 14 residues. In nucleotides, the CDR3 is TGTGCCAGTAGTATCCTCAGGGGAGGCTATGGCTACACCTTC. It translates to CASSILRGGYGYTF.

Ten or more counts support this clonotype. The genes are TRBV7-8 and TRBJ2-7; D may be TRBD2 (7 bases). Looked up from germline, CDR1 is SGHVS and CDR2 is FQNEAQ. Trimming removed 2 bases from V and 0 bases from J, with 20 bases in between. The CDR3 consists of 18 residues. The CDR3 loop is CASSLRSSGGPNSYEQYF. In nucleotides, the CDR3 is TGTGCCAGCAGCTTAAGGTCATCGGGGGGCCCCAACTCCTACGAGCAGTACTTC.

This clonotype was counted many times. The chain combines TRBV28 with TRBJ1-5; tentative D call: TRBD1 (5 bases). CDR1 is MDHEN, CDR2 SYDVKM, per germline. Trimming took 7 bases from V and 3 from J, leaving 13 bases between them. The CDR3 runs 14 residues. This CDR3 reads CASIGDSYNQPQHF. The CDR3 DNA sequence: TGTGCCAGCATTGGAGACAGTTACAATCAGCCCCAGCATTTT.

This clonotype occurred many times. V and J are TRBV6-5 and TRBJ2-3; D is possibly TRBD1 or TRBD2 (6 bases each). Germline loops: CDR1 MNHEY, CDR2 SVGAGI. V was trimmed by 6 bases and J by 7 bases, leaving 20 bases between them. The CDR3 length is 15 residues. CDR3 sequence: CASSPRRGPPHTQYF. The CDR3 bases are TGTGCCAGCAGCCCTCGTCGGGGGCCCCCACATACGCAGTATTTT.

At least ten counts were recorded for this clonotype. The rearrangement uses TRBV11-2 and TRBJ1-1, with D perhaps matching TRBD1 (5 bases). Germline CDR1 SGHAT, CDR2 FQNNGV. Trimming removed 4 bases at V and 6 bases at J, with 12 bases between. The CDR3 covers 13 residues. The CDR3 spells CASSSGGTPEAFF. CDR3 DNA sequence: TGTGCCAGCAGCTCAGGAGGGACTCCTGAAGCTTTCTTT.

This clonotype was counted at least ten times. The chain recombines TRBV6-8 with TRBJ1-3, with D unresolved. The CDR3 contains 15 residues. Trimming left V 0 bases short and J 6 bases short, with 12 bases between. Germline CDR1 MNHGY, CDR2 SAAAGT. CDR3 in DNA: TGTGCCAGCAGTTACTCGACCGAGGGTATAAACACCATATATTTT. Its translation is CASSYSTEGINTIYF.

This clonotype was observed many times. The rearrangement uses TRBV5-4 and TRBJ1-2, with TRBD1 matching 9 bases. Germline V CDR1 and CDR2: SGHNT, YYREEE (reference sequence). V was pared by 4 bases and J by 2 bases, with 3 bases of the junction left unmatched. The CDR3 consists of 14 residues. CDR3 in amino acids: CASSGGQGNYGYTF. CDR3 DNA sequence: TGTGCCAGCAGCGGCGGACAGGGGAACTATGGCTACACCTTC. The full variable domain, in which reference TRBV5-4 and TRBJ1-2 provide the parts outside the CDR3, is ETGVTQSPTHLIKTRGQQVTLRCSSQSGHNTVSWYQQALGQGPQFIFQYYREEENGRGNFPPRFSGLQFPNYSSELNVNALELDDSALYLCASSGGQGNYGYTFGSGTRLTVV.

This clonotype was counted at least ten times. V usage is TRBV30 and J usage is TRBJ1-1; D may be TRBD1 (6 bases). CDR1 is GTSNPN, CDR2 SVGIG, per germline (reference sequence). The CDR3 totals 14 residues. V lost 2 bases, J lost 10 bases, and 20 bases lay in between. The CDR3 DNA sequence: TGTGCCTGGAGTTTCCGAAACAGGGTATTACCAGCTTTCTTT. It encodes CAWSFRNRVLPAFF.

This clonotype was recorded at least ten times. The chain is built from TRBV5-5 and TRBJ1-3; the D is unclear. This CDR3 has 15 residues. Germline loops: CDR1 SGHKS, CDR2 YYEKEE (reference sequence). The ends were cut back, 3 bases at V and 0 bases at J, with 10 bases in the middle. This CDR3 reads CASSSTVFSGNTIYF. Here the CDR3 DNA reads TGTGCCAGCAGCTCGACGGTGTTCTCTGGAAACACCATATATTTT. Drawing the rest from reference TRBV5-5 and TRBJ1-3, the complete variable domain is DAGVTQSPTHLIKTRGQQVTLRCSPISGHKSVSWYQQVLGQGPQFIFQYYEKEERGRGNFPDRFSARQFPNYSSELNVNALLLGDSALYLCASSSTVFSGNTIYFGEGSWLTVV.

This clonotype was seen at least ten times. The chain is built from TRBV4-2 and TRBJ1-1; TRBD1 is a possible D gene (5 bases). V dropped 3 bases and J dropped 1 base, with 9 bases sitting between them. The CDR3 runs 14 residues. CDR1 LGHNA and CDR2 YNFKEQ come from the germline V gene. The CDR3 DNA reads TGTGCCAGCAGCCAGGCCACAGGGAACACTGAAGCTTTCTTT. This translates into CASSQATGNTEAFF.

In its sample, this clonotype was seen many times. This chain connects TRBV5-4 to TRBJ1-6; 9 nucleotides align to TRBD1. Trimming at V came to 4 bases and at J to 8 bases, leaving 4 bases not matched to a gene. Germline values: CDR1 SGHNT, CDR2 YYREEE (reference sequence). The CDR3 runs to 14 residues. The CDR3 DNA reads as TGTGCCAGCAGCGGAACAGGGGGCGATTCACCCCTCCACTTT. Encoded protein: CASSGTGGDSPLHF. Drawing the rest from reference TRBV5-4 and TRBJ1-6, the complete variable domain is ETGVTQSPTHLIKTRGQQVTLRCSSQSGHNTVSWYQQALGQGPQFIFQYYREEENGRGNFPPRFSGLQFPNYSSELNVNALELDDSALYLCASSGTGGDSPLHFGNGTRLTVT.

This clonotype was counted at least ten times. The rearrangement uses TRBV30 and TRBJ2-3; D could derive from TRBD1 or TRBD2 (5 bases each). CDR3 length: 15 residues. Trimming took off 0 bases at V and 0 bases at J, with 10 bases between the two ends. Per germline, CDR1 GTSNPN and CDR2 SVGIG (reference sequence). The CDR3 bases are TGTGCCTGGAGTGTTGTCGGGGCTAGCACAGATACGCAGTATTTT. As protein: CAWSVVGASTDTQYF.

The sample holds many counts of this clonotype. This chain joins TRBV2 and TRBJ1-4; a weak D match, TRBD1 (5 bases). This CDR3 has 14 residues. The V end lost 7 bases, the J end lost 4 bases, and 13 bases lay between the germline ends. Germline CDR1 and CDR2: SNHLY and FYNNEI. CDR3: CASIAGRSNEKLFF. As DNA, the CDR3 is TGTGCCAGCATTGCGGGACGGAGTAATGAAAAACTGTTTTTT.

This clonotype has ten or more counts. J is TRBJ1-4 and V is TRBV7-2, with TRBD1 matching 10 bases. With V trimmed by 4 bases and J by 5 bases, 4 bases remained unmatched. Germline lookup yields CDR1 SGHTA and CDR2 FQGNSA. The CDR3 contains 15 residues. CDR3 loop: CASSYPGQGNEKLFF. CDR3 coding DNA: TGTGCCAGCAGCTACCCGGGACAGGGGAATGAAAAACTGTTTTTT.

Details on this clonotype: A much larger clone sits a single nucleotide away, making a read error possible. The genes are TRBV19 and TRBJ2-7; D is perhaps TRBD2 (5 bases). Looked up from germline, CDR1 is LNHDA and CDR2 is SQIVND (reference sequence). The CDR3 has 12 residues. CDR3 nucleotide sequence: TGTGTCAGTTCCCACCGCGAGGGCGAGCAGTACTTC. Amino acids: CVSSHREGEQYF.

This chain links TRBV19 with TRBJ2-3; D uncertain. Germline V CDR1 and CDR2: LNHDA, SQIVND (reference sequence). With 5 bases removed from V and 2 bases from J, the gap between germline ends came to 11 bases. The CDR3 sequence is 14 residues long. The CDR3 DNA reads as TGTGCCAGTAGTGTAGCCCCCACCACAGATACGCAGTATTTT. Residues: CASSVAPTTDTQYF.

In this sample, this clonotype turned up many times. The rearrangement joins TRBV7-6 to TRBJ2-7; D may match TRBD1 or TRBD2 (6 bases each). Trimming took off 1 base at V and 4 bases at J, with 29 bases between the two ends. CDR1 is SGHVS, CDR2 FNYEAQ, per germline. The CDR3 sequence is 20 residues long. The CDR3 region is CASSLEQGSAGRSYSYEQYF. The DNA for the CDR3 is TGTGCCAGCAGCTTAGAACAGGGTTCGGCGGGGAGAAGTTATTCTTACGAGCAGTACTTC.

In this sample, this clonotype turned up many times. The chain uses TRBV7-9 and TRBJ2-7, with 12 positions matching TRBD2. Germline V gene lookup returns CDR1 SEHNR and CDR2 FQNEAQ (reference sequence). With V trimmed by 8 bases and J by 2 bases, 4 bases remained unmatched. CDR3 length: 14 amino acids. The CDR3 nucleotides are TGTGCCAGCTTAACTAGCGGGGGGACCTACGAGCAGTACTTC. Amino acid sequence: CASLTSGGTYEQYF.

Comments on this clonotype: A much larger clone differs by one base, so this may be a read error. The chain joins TRBV10-3 to TRBJ1-5; D is perhaps TRBD1 (5 bases). The CDR3 is 12 residues long. V was cut by 8 bases and J by 5 bases, with 10 bases left in between. Germline CDR1 ENHRY, CDR2 SYGVKD. This CDR3 reads CAIGGVDQPQHF. The DNA of the CDR3 is TGTGCCATCGGGGGGGTGGATCAGCCCCAGCATTTT.

This clonotype was seen at least ten times. The gene calls are TRBV4-3 and TRBJ2-3, with 7 bases fitting TRBD2. Germline V lookup: CDR1 LGHNA, CDR2 YSLEER. This CDR3 region has 15 residues. V dropped 1 base and J dropped 3; count of bases not matched to a gene: 4. Written as DNA, the CDR3 is TGCGCCAGCAGCCAAGCATGGGGACTAACAGATACGCAGTATTTT. Its protein is CASSQAWGLTDTQYF.

This clonotype was counted many times. The genes are TRBV7-2 and TRBJ1-1, with D possibly being TRBD1 (5 bases). Germline lookup yields CDR1 SGHTA and CDR2 FQGNSA. V lost 4 bases and J lost 0, with 15 bases in between. The CDR3 contains 16 residues. The CDR3 loop is CASSSPTGRMNTEAFF. CDR3 sequence (DNA): TGTGCCAGCAGCTCCCCCACAGGACGCATGAACACTGAAGCTTTCTTT.